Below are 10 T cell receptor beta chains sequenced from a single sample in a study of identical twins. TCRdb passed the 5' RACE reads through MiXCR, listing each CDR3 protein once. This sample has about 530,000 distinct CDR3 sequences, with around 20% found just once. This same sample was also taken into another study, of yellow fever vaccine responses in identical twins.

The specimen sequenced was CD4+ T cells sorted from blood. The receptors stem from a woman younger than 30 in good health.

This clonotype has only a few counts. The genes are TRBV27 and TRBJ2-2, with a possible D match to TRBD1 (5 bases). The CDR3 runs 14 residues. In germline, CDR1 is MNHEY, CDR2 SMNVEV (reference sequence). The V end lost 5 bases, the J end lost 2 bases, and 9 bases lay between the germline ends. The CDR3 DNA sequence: TGTGCCAGCAGTCCCAGGGAAAACACCGGGGAGCTGTTTTTT. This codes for CASSPRENTGELFF.

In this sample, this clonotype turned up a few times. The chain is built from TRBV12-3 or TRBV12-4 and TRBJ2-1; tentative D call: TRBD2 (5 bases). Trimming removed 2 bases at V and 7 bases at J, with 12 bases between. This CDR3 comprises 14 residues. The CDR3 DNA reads TGTGCCAGCAGTTTATTGGTCCCGGGGAATGAGCAGTTCTTC. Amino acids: CASSLLVPGNEQFF.

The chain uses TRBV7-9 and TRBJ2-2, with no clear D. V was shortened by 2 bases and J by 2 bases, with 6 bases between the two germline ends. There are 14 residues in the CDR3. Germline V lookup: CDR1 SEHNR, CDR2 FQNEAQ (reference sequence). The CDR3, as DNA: TGTGCCAGCAGCTTATCGCATAACACCGGGGAGCTGTTTTTT. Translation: CASSLSHNTGELFF. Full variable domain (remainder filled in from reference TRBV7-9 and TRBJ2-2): DTGVSQNPRHKITKRGQNVTFRCDPISEHNRLYWYRQTLGQGPEFLTYFQNEAQLEKSRLLSDRFSAERPKGSFSTLEIQRTEQGDSAMYLCASSLSHNTGELFFGEGSRLTVL.

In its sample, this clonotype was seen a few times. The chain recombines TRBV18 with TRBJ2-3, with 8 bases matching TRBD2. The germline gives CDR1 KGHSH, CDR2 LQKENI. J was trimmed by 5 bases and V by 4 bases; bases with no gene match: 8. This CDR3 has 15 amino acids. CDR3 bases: TGTGCCAGCTCACGTTTAGCGGGGCAGGGAGATACGCAGTATTTT. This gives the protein CASSRLAGQGDTQYF.

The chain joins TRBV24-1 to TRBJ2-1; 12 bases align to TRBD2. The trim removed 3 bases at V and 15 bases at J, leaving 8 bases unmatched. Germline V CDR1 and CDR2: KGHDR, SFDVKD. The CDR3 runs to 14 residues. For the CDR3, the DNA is TGTGCCACCAGTGATGTCCCTGGACTAGCGGGGTGGTTCTTC. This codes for CATSDVPGLAGWFF.

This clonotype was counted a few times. CDR3 in amino acids: CSASSTSGGSLGNEQFF. Here the CDR3 DNA reads TGCAGTGCTAGTTCTACTAGCGGGGGGAGTTTGGGCAATGAGCAGTTCTTC. The chain recombines TRBV20-1 with TRBJ2-1, with 12 positions matching TRBD2. The junction had 12 bases not matched to a gene; V was cut back by 3 bases and J by 6 bases. From germline, CDR1 is DFQATT and CDR2 SNEGSKA (reference sequence). The CDR3 has 17 amino acids.

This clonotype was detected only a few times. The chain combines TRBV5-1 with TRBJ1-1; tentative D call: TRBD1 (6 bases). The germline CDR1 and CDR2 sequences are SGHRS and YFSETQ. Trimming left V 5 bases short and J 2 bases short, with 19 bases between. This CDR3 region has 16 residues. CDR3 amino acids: CASSGSGALTNTEAFF. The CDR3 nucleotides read TGCGCCAGCAGTGGGTCAGGGGCCTTAACAAACACTGAAGCTTTCTTT.

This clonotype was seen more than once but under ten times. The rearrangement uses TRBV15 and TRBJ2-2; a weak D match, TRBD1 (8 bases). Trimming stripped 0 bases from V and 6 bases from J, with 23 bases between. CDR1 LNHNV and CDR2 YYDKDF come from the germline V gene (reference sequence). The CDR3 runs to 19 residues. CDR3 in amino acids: CATSRERSTGGGYSGELFF. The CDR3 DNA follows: TGTGCCACCAGCAGAGAGAGATCAACAGGGGGAGGGTATTCCGGGGAGCTGTTTTTT. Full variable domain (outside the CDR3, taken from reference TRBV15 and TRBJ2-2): DAMVIQNPRYQVTQFGKPVTLSCSQTLNHNVMYWYQQKSSQAPKLLFHYYDKDFNNEADTPDNFQSRRPNTSFCFLDIRSPGLGDTAMYLCATSRERSTGGGYSGELFFGEGSRLTVL.

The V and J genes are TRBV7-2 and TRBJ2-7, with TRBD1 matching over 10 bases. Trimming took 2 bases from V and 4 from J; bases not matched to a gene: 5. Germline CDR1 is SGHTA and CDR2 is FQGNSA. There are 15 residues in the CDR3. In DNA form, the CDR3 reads TGTGCCAGCAGCTTAACGGGACAGGGGTCGTACGAGCAGTACTTC. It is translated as CASSLTGQGSYEQYF.

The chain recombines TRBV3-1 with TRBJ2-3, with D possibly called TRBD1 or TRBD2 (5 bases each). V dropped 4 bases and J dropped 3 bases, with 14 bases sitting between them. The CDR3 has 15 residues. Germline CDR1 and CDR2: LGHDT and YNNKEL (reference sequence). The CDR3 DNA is TGTGCCAGCAGCCTACGGGACGGAAGAACAGATACGCAGTATTTT. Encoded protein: CASSLRDGRTDTQYF.